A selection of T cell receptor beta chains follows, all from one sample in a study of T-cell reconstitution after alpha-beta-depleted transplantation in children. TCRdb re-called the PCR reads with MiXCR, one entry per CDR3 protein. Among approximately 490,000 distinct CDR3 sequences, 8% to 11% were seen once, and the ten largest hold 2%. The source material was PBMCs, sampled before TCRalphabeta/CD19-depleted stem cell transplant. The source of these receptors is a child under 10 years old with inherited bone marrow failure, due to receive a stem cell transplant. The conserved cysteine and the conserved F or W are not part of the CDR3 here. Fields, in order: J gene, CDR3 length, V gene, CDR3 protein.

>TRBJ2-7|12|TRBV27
ASSLLAGVDEQY
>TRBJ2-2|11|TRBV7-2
ASSLRGPGELF
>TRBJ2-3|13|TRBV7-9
ASSPGLVSTDTQY
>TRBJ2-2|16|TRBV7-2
ASSLFEPVAGGTGELF
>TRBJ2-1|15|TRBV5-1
ASSLGGGTGTYNEQF
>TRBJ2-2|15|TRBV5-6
ASSFLSRGVNTGELF
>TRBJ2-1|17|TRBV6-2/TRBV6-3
ASSYRDRGLLSSYNEQF
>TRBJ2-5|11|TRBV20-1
SARDGGLETQY
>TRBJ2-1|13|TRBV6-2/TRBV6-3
ASSYGTGGGYEQF
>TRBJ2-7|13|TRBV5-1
ASSSPTGTTSEQY
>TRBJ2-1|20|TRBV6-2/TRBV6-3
ASSYWAFRRTSGSQSYNEQF
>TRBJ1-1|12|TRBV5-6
ASSPEDRGFEAF
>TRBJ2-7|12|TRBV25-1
ASSGPGRPYEQY
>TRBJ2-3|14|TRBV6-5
ASSYSSRRFTDTQY
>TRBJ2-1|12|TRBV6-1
ASSPDTIYNEQF
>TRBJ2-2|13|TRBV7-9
ASSSSTGNTGELF
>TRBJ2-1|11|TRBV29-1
SVDGGAYNEQF
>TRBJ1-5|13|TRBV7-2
ASSPRRGPGQPQH
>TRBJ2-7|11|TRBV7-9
ASSFTVSYEQY
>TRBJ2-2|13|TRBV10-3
AISVRGPNTGELF
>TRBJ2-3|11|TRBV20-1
SLSAGDPDTQY
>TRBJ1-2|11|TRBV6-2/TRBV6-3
ASDHGTTYGYT
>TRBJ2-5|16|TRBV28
ASRYRRDRGMYQETQY
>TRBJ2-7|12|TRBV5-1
ASSPLGTADEQY
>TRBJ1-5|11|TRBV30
AWNYRGHQPQH
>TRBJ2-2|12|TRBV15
ATSKGSPPGELF